The rows below give T cell receptor beta chains drawn from one sample of a study of naive CD8 T cells in extremely preterm neonates. Generated by immunoSEQ multiplex PCR, the TCRdb table keeps only in-frame clones and is missing some. Of some 5,700 clones in the sample, 95% to 97% were seen once. The sequenced sample was naive CD8+ T cells from blood. All receptors come from a human donor in good health. Each CDR3 is given with its conserved first and last residue. The D gene is left open where the match is weak. Clone size is stated in some rows and not others, as once, few, many or a class when expanded.

abundance | d_gene | j_gene | v_gene | CDR3aa | CDR3nt
NA | NA | TRBJ2-6 | TRBV11-2 | CASSLEGRGTSGANVLTF | TGTGCCAGCAGCTTAGAGGGTCGGGGGACGTCTGGGGCCAACGTCCTGACTTTC
NA | NA | TRBJ1-2 | TRBV6-5 | CASGSGGYGYTF | TGTGCCAGCGGCTCGGGGGGCTATGGCTACACCTTC
once | NA | TRBJ2-3 | TRBV5-5 | CASSMQGYHTQYF | TGTGCCAGCAGCATGCAGGGTTATCATACGCAGTATTTT
NA | NA | TRBJ1-1 | TRBV21-1 | CASSTQTGARTEAFF | TGTGCCAGCAGCACTCAGACAGGGGCGAGGACTGAAGCTTTCTTT
NA | TRBD2 | TRBJ2-5 | TRBV11-2 | CASSGTKEVRGGLETQYF | TGTGCCAGCAGCGGAACCAAAGAGGTTCGGGGGGGGCTGGAGACCCAGTACTTC
NA | NA | TRBJ2-3 | TRBV6-5 | CASSYSRDSRVDTQYF | TGTGCCAGCAGTTACTCCCGGGACTCAAGGGTAGATACGCAGTATTTT
NA | TRBD2 | TRBJ2-3 | TRBV6-1 | CASSEAIGRAVDTQYF | TGTGCCAGCAGTGAAGCGATCGGGAGGGCGGTAGATACGCAGTATTTT
NA | NA | TRBJ1-2 | TRBV15 | CATSRSEIGYTF | TGTGCCACCAGCAGGAGCGAGATAGGCTACACCTTC
NA | NA | TRBJ1-5 | TRBV28 | CASSLDPGTKGQPQHF | TGTGCCAGCAGTCTAGACCCCGGGACAAAGGGCCAGCCCCAGCATTTT
NA | TRBD2 | TRBJ2-5 | TRBV19 | CASSISAGGETQYF | TGTGCCAGTAGTATTTCCGCGGGAGGCGAGACCCAGTACTTC
NA | TRBD2 | TRBJ2-5 | TRBV11-2 | CASSFMALWAGGETQYF | TGTGCCAGCAGCTTCATGGCTCTATGGGCGGGGGGGGAGACCCAGTACTTC
NA | TRBD1 | TRBJ1-4 | TRBV6-5 | CASSLTGGPNEKLFF | TGTGCCAGCAGTTTAACAGGGGGCCCGAATGAAAAACTGTTTTTT
once | NA | TRBJ1-3 | TRBV7-6 | CASSLQGWGRNSGNTIYF | TGTGCCAGCAGCCTTCAAGGCTGGGGGCGAAACTCTGGAAACACCATATATTTT
NA | NA | TRBJ1-4 | TRBV28 | CAISAGANEKLFF | TGTGCCATCTCTGCCGGGGCTAATGAAAAACTGTTTTTT
NA | TRBD1 | TRBJ1-6 | TRBV4-2 | CASRQSGTGYNSPLHF | TGTGCCAGCAGGCAATCCGGGACAGGGTATAATTCACCCCTCCACTTT
NA | NA | TRBJ1-2 | TRBV28 | CASSLGAWDGAYGYTF | TGTGCCAGCAGTTTAGGCGCCTGGGATGGGGCCTATGGCTACACCTTC
NA | TRBD1 | TRBJ1-1 | TRBV7-3 | CASSLGGTGGTEAFF | TGTGCCAGCAGCTTAGGGGGGACAGGGGGCACTGAAGCTTTCTTT
NA | TRBD2 | TRBJ2-7 | TRBV9 | CASTPGLAGVEQYF | TGTGCCAGCACCCCGGGACTAGCGGGAGTCGAGCAGTACTTC
NA | TRBD1 | TRBJ1-1 | TRBV7-3 | CASSLEVAGGSEAFF | TGTGCCAGCAGCTTAGAAGTAGCAGGGGGGTCCGAAGCTTTCTTT
NA | NA | TRBJ2-5 | TRBV28 | CASHRTGWETQYF | TGTGCCAGTCACCGCACCGGGTGGGAGACCCAGTACTTC
NA | TRBD2 | TRBJ2-7 | TRBV27 | CASSSPGTSAYEQYF | TGTGCCAGCAGTTCCCCCGGGACTAGCGCCTACGAGCAGTACTTC
NA | NA | TRBJ1-3 | TRBV9 | CASSSRGLSGNTIYF | TGTGCCAGCAGCTCCCGTGGGCTCTCTGGAAACACCATATATTTT
NA | NA | TRBJ2-3 | TRBV29-1 | CSVEGGFPSTDTQYF | TGCAGCGTTGAAGGAGGGTTTCCTAGCACAGATACGCAGTATTTT
NA | NA | TRBJ1-1 | TRBV7-2 | CASSHPRGNTEAFF | TGTGCCAGCAGCCACCCCAGGGGGAACACTGAAGCTTTCTTT
NA | NA | TRBJ2-3 | TRBV28 | CASTPGQGWDTQYF | TGTGCCAGCACCCCGGGACAAGGATGGGATACGCAGTATTTT
NA | TRBD1 | TRBJ2-7 | TRBV5-1 | CASSLNYRDSGPYEQYF | TGCGCCAGCAGCTTAAACTACCGGGACAGCGGACCCTACGAGCAGTACTTC
once | TRBD1 | TRBJ2-3 | TRBV6-4 | CASSPTGSTDTQYF | TGTGCCAGCAGCCCGACAGGGTCCACAGATACGCAGTATTTT
NA | NA | TRBJ1-2 | TRBV18 | CASSPNVRSSFYGYTF | TGTGCCAGCTCACCAAATGTCAGAAGTTCTTTCTATGGCTACACCTTC
once | TRBD2 | TRBJ2-5 | TRBV5-1 | CASSLAASGQTQYF | TGCGCCAGCAGCTTGGCTGCTAGCGGGCAGACCCAGTACTTC
NA | NA | TRBJ2-7 | TRBV6-1 | CASSKQTYEQYF | TGTGCCAGCAGTAAACAGACCTACGAGCAGTACTTC
NA | TRBD2 | TRBJ2-1 | TRBV28 | CASSRTSGYNEQFF | TGTGCCAGCAGTCGGACTAGCGGCTACAATGAGCAGTTCTTC
NA | NA | TRBJ2-7 | TRBV5-1 | CASSLREWRGLSSYEQYF | TGCGCCAGCAGCTTGCGGGAGTGGCGCGGACTAAGCTCCTACGAGCAGTACTTC
NA | NA | TRBJ1-4 | TRBV6-5 | CASSYSRANEKLFF | TGTGCCAGCAGTTACTCCCGGGCTAATGAAAAACTGTTTTTT
NA | NA | TRBJ1-1 | TRBV7-8 | CASSFITEAFF | TGTGCCAGCAGCTTTATTACTGAAGCTTTCTTT
NA | TRBD1 | TRBJ1-2 | TRBV7-9 | CATMTQTGEEDYGYTF | TGTGCCACAATGACCCAAACAGGGGAGGAAGACTATGGCTACACCTTC
NA | NA | TRBJ1-2 | TRBV4-1 | CASRPFYSNYGYTF | TGCGCCAGCAGGCCGTTCTATTCTAACTATGGCTACACCTTC
once | TRBD2 | TRBJ2-7 | TRBV12-5 | CASGPGTSGYEQYF | TGTGCTAGTGGACCCGGGACTAGCGGATACGAGCAGTACTTC
NA | NA | TRBJ1-5 | TRBV6-6 | CASRKDSYSNQPQHF | TGTGCCAGCAGAAAAGACAGTTATAGCAATCAGCCCCAGCATTTT
once | NA | TRBJ2-1 | TRBV5-1 | CASSFTGQGYNEQFF | TGCGCCAGCAGCTTTACAGGGCAAGGCTACAATGAGCAGTTCTTC
NA | TRBD1 | TRBJ1-1 | TRBV6-4 | CASRGTGRSEAFF | TGTGCCAGCAGGGGGACAGGGAGGTCTGAAGCTTTCTTT
NA | NA | TRBJ1-6 | TRBV28 | CASSFRGPNNSPLHF | TGTGCCAGCAGTTTCAGGGGACCCAATAATTCACCCCTCCACTTT
NA | NA | TRBJ2-3 | TRBV5-8 | CASSFRGSTDTQYF | TGTGCCAGCAGCTTCCGAGGAAGCACAGATACGCAGTATTTT
NA | NA | TRBJ1-2 | TRBV7-2 | CASSREPGTLDGYTF | TGTGCCAGCAGCCGGGAGCCCGGTACCCTTGATGGCTACACCTTC
NA | NA | TRBJ2-1 | TRBV7-9 | CASSLRQPLENEQFF | TGTGCCAGCAGCCTAAGGCAACCTCTAGAGAATGAGCAGTTCTTC
NA | TRBD2 | TRBJ2-3 | TRBV9 | CASSPSGVRGDTQYF | TGTGCCAGCAGTCCTAGCGGGGTGCGAGGAGATACGCAGTATTTT
NA | NA | TRBJ1-4 | TRBV5-1 | CASSRGDSNEKLFF | TGCGCCAGCAGCCGAGGGGACTCGAATGAAAAACTGTTTTTT
NA | NA | TRBJ1-1 | TRBV10-3 | CAISEYGNTEAFF | TGTGCCATCAGTGAGTACGGGAACACTGAAGCTTTCTTT